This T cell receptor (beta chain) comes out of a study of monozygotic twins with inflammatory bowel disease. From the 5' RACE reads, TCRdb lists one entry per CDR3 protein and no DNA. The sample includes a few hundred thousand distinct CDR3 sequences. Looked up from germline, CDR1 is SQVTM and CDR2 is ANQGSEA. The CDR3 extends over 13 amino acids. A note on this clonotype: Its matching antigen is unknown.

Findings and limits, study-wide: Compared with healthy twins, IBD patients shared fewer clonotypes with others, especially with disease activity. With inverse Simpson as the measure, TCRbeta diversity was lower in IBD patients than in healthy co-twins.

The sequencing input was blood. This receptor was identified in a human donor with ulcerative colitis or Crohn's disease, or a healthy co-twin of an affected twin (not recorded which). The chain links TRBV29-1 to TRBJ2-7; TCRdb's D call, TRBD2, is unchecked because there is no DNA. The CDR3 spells CSVGRDFRYEQYF.